The clone carrying this T cell receptor beta chain was seen a few times. This sample was taken from a study of blood T cell repertoires in COVID-19. As for the study in general: The origin of the acute and convalescent COVID-19 samples was the United States, Italy and Spain.

As handled by the study authors: Using reference gene primer amplification, nucleated cell counts were estimated. Measured with immunoSEQ multiplex PCR; TCRdb has only the in-frame clones, and not every one. The V and J calls and clone size were taken over from that table, and D and trimming were inferred from the DNA. In the table there are fewer than 400,000 clones, just under 90% of which are singletons. This CDR3 region has 15 residues. The J segment lost 6 bases and the V segment lost 4 bases, leaving 7 bases of the junction unmatched. The germline V gene has CDR1 SGHRS and CDR2 YFSETQ. This chain uses TRBV5-1 with TRBJ1-4; 9 nucleotides align to TRBD1. Sequenced: peripheral blood. The receptor was isolated from a woman in her twenties or thirties with COVID-19, enrolled during active disease. CDR3: CASSRPGQGYEKLFF. For the CDR3, the DNA is TGCGCCAGCAGCCGACCGGGACAGGGTTATGAAAAACTGTTTTTT.